Listed below are T cell receptor beta chains from one sample, sequenced in a study of blood T cell repertoires in COVID-19. Sequenced by immunoSEQ multiplex PCR; TCRdb stores in-frame clones only, minus some. Of approximately 250,000 clones listed, around 88% are singletons. Input material: PBMCs or T cells enriched from blood (not recorded which). The source is a woman in her thirties or forties with acute COVID-19. Both conserved end residues are part of each CDR3. Fields, in order: V gene, D gene, J gene, CDR3 protein. A D gene is named only where the DNA matches it firmly.

v_gene: TRBV9; d_gene: TRBD1; j_gene: TRBJ1-2; CDR3aa: CASSTGQGVPYGYTF
v_gene: TRBV6-5; d_gene: -; j_gene: TRBJ2-5; CDR3aa: CATNREGTQYF
v_gene: TRBV7-9; d_gene: -; j_gene: TRBJ2-4; CDR3aa: CASSPVSGVAKNIQYF
v_gene: TRBV27; d_gene: -; j_gene: TRBJ1-1; CDR3aa: CASSLAGETTEAFF
v_gene: TRBV28; d_gene: TRBD1; j_gene: TRBJ2-7; CDR3aa: CASSSRQGSSYEQYF
v_gene: TRBV25-1; d_gene: -; j_gene: TRBJ1-6; CDR3aa: CATADSRGNNSPLHF
v_gene: TRBV10-3; d_gene: -; j_gene: TRBJ2-1; CDR3aa: CAIARDSDNEQFF
v_gene: TRBV5-1; d_gene: -; j_gene: TRBJ2-7; CDR3aa: CASSFSGGAIPYEQYF
v_gene: TRBV7-2; d_gene: -; j_gene: TRBJ1-3; CDR3aa: CASSRMAGNSGNTIYF
v_gene: TRBV7-9; d_gene: -; j_gene: TRBJ1-4; CDR3aa: CASSLGPSEKLFF
v_gene: TRBV24-1; d_gene: TRBD1; j_gene: TRBJ2-2; CDR3aa: CATSSGQGAAGELFF
v_gene: TRBV9; d_gene: TRBD1; j_gene: TRBJ1-1; CDR3aa: CASSVGTGQGRVNTEAFF
v_gene: TRBV19; d_gene: -; j_gene: TRBJ1-1; CDR3aa: CAIGSLGSEAFF
v_gene: TRBV30; d_gene: -; j_gene: TRBJ1-1; CDR3aa: CAWSVGGSNTEAFF
v_gene: TRBV6-1; d_gene: TRBD1; j_gene: TRBJ1-5; CDR3aa: CASSEWGRGYDQPQHF
v_gene: TRBV7-3; d_gene: TRBD1; j_gene: TRBJ1-1; CDR3aa: CASSLMGQGNTEAFF
v_gene: TRBV7-2; d_gene: -; j_gene: TRBJ2-2; CDR3aa: CASNPELSAGELFF
v_gene: TRBV6-5; d_gene: -; j_gene: TRBJ1-5; CDR3aa: CASRTFSREEPQHF
v_gene: TRBV24-1; d_gene: -; j_gene: TRBJ2-2; CDR3aa: CATSDTFRDTGELFF
v_gene: TRBV19; d_gene: TRBD2; j_gene: TRBJ2-1; CDR3aa: CASSGGLAGGLHEQFF
v_gene: TRBV28; d_gene: TRBD1; j_gene: TRBJ1-5; CDR3aa: CASSPRDRGSNQPQHF
v_gene: TRBV11-3; d_gene: TRBD1; j_gene: TRBJ2-1; CDR3aa: CASSLTGVNEQFF
v_gene: TRBV18; d_gene: TRBD2; j_gene: TRBJ2-3; CDR3aa: CASSPLRGLAGDTDTQYF
v_gene: TRBV5-6; d_gene: TRBD2; j_gene: TRBJ2-2; CDR3aa: CASSELAGGNTGELFF
v_gene: TRBV5-5; d_gene: TRBD2; j_gene: TRBJ2-3; CDR3aa: CASSLTGTSGSTDTQYF
v_gene: TRBV18; d_gene: -; j_gene: TRBJ1-1; CDR3aa: CASANRGDGTEAFF
v_gene: TRBV28; d_gene: -; j_gene: TRBJ1-2; CDR3aa: CASSLSGPEGYGYTF
v_gene: TRBV25-1; d_gene: -; j_gene: TRBJ2-1; CDR3aa: CASSLLEPFEQFF
v_gene: TRBV19; d_gene: TRBD2; j_gene: TRBJ2-7; CDR3aa: CASSQKGLAGEAYEQYF
v_gene: TRBV4-2; d_gene: TRBD1; j_gene: TRBJ1-1; CDR3aa: CASSRPGAGGNTEAFF
v_gene: TRBV5-4; d_gene: TRBD2; j_gene: TRBJ2-3; CDR3aa: CASSLGLAGSTDTQYF